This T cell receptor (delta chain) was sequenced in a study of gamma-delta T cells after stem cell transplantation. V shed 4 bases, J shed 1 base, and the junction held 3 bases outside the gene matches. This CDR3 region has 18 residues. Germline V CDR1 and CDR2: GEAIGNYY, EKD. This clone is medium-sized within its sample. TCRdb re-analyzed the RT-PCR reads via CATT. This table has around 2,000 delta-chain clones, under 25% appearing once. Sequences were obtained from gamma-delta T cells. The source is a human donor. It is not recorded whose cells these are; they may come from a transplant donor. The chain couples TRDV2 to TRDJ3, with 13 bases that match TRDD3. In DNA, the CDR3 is TGTGCCTGTGATACTGGGGGATACGCGTCCTGGGACACCCGACAGATGTTTTTC. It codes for CACDTGGYASWDTRQMFF.